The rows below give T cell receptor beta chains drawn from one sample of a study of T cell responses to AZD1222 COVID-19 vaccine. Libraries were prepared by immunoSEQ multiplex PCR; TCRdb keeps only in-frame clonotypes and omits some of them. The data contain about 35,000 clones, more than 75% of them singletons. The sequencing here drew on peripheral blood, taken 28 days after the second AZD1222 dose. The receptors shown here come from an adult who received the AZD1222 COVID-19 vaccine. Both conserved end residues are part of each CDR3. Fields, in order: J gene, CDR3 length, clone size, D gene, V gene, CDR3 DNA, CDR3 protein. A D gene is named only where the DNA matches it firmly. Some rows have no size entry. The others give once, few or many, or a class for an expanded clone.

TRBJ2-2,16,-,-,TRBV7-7,TGTGCTAGCAGCACTGCAACAGGGATAGTGACCGGGGAGCTGTTTTTT,CASSTATGIVTGELFF
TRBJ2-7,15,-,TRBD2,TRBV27,TGTGCCAGCAGTACCGGACCGGGCGGGAGCTACGAGCAGTACTTC,CASSTGPGGSYEQYF
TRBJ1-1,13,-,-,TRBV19,TGTGCCAGTAGTTTTACCCAGGCCACTGAAGCTTTCTTT,CASSFTQATEAFF
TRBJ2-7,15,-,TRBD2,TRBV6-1,TGTGCCAGCAGTGTAAAAGCGGGGGGGATGGGCGAGCAGTACTTC,CASSVKAGGMGEQYF
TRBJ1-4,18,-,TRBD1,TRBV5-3,TGTGCCAGAAGCTTGAAGGGACAGCAAGTTCCAACTAATGAAAAACTGTTTTTT,CARSLKGQQVPTNEKLFF
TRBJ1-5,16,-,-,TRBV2,TGTGCCAGCAGTGAAGACGGGCGAGGGAAAAGTCAGCCCCAGCATTTT,CASSEDGRGKSQPQHF
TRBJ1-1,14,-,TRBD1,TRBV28,TGTGCCAGCAGGGGGACAGGGCTGAACACTGAAGCTTTCTTT,CASRGTGLNTEAFF
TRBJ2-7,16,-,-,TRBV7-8,TGTGCCAGCAGCCCTGGGACTGGACCCCCTTCCTACGAGCAGTACTTC,CASSPGTGPPSYEQYF
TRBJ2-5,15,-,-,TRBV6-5,TGTGCCAGCAGTTACTCATTTCGGCGGTCGGAGACCCAGTACTTC,CASSYSFRRSETQYF
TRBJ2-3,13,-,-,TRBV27,TGTGCCAGCGGAAGGGACAGCACAGATACGCAGTATTTT,CASGRDSTDTQYF
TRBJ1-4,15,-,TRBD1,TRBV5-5,TGTGCCAGCAGCTTGACGGGACAGTATTCTGAAAAACTGTTTTTT,CASSLTGQYSEKLFF
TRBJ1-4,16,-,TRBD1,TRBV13,TGTGCCAGCAGCTTAGATACCGGGACAGGGTTTGAAAAACTGTTTTTT,CASSLDTGTGFEKLFF
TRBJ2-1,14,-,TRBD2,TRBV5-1,TGCGCCAGCAGCTGGACTAGCGGCTACAATGAGCAGTTCTTC,CASSWTSGYNEQFF
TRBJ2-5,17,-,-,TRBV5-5,TGTGCCAGCAGCCCGTCCCCGATACCCCGACCCCGGTCGACCCAGTACTTC,CASSPSPIPRPRSTQYF
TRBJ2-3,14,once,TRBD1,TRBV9,TGTGCCAGCAGCAGACAGGGTCCCACAGATACGCAGTATTTT,CASSRQGPTDTQYF
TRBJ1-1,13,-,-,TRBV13,TGTGCCAGCAGCCCCCAGGGAAGAGCTGAAGCTTTCTTT,CASSPQGRAEAFF
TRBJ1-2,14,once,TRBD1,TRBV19,TGTGCCAGTAGAGCCGGGACAGCTCCCTATGGCTACACCTTC,CASRAGTAPYGYTF
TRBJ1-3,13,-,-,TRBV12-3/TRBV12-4,TGTGCCAGCAGTTCTGCTCGACGTAGCACCATATATTTT,CASSSARRSTIYF
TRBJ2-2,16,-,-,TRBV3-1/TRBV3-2,TGTGCCAGCAGAGAATACGGACAGAGGAACACCGGGGAGCTGTTTTTT,CASREYGQRNTGELFF
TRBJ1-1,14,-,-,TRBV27,TGTGCCAGCAGGACAGGTGGTGTGAACACTGAAGCTTTCTTT,CASRTGGVNTEAFF
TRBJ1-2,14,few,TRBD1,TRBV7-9,TGTGCCAGCAGCCTCGGACAGGCTCTGTCCGGCTACACCTTC,CASSLGQALSGYTF
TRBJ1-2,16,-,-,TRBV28,TGTGCCAGCAACGAGGGAAAGGGCCGTTCTAACTATGGCTACACCTTC,CASNEGKGRSNYGYTF
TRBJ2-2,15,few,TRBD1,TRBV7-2,TGTGCCAGCAGCTTTGGGACAGGTGGCACCGGGGAGCTGTTTTTT,CASSFGTGGTGELFF
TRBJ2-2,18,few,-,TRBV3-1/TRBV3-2,TGTGCCAGCAGCCAAGATTTGGGGAGCCCTGCGTACACCGGGGAGCTGTTTTTT,CASSQDLGSPAYTGELFF
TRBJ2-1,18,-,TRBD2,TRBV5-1,TGCGCCAGCAGCTTCAACGCACCGGGACTAGCGGGGGACAATGAGCAGTTCTTC,CASSFNAPGLAGDNEQFF
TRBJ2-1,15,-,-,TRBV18,TGTGCCAGCTCACGAGAGATTGACACCGAAGGTGAGCAGTTCTTC,CASSREIDTEGEQFF
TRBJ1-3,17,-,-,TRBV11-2,TGTGCCAGCAGCCCCCGGGCAGGACTGAACTCTGGAAACACCATATATTTT,CASSPRAGLNSGNTIYF
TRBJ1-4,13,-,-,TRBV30,TGTGCCTGGAGTACCCGGGATAATGAAAAACTGTTTTTT,CAWSTRDNEKLFF
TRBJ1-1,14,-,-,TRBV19,TGTGCCAGTAGTATACACAGACAGAACACTGAAGCTTTCTTT,CASSIHRQNTEAFF
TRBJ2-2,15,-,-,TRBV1,TGCACCAGCAGCCAACGCCCTCCCCTTGCCGGGGAGCTGTTTTTT,CTSSQRPPLAGELFF
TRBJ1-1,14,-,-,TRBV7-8,TGTGCCAGCAGCTTAGTGGGTGTATTCACTGAAGCTTTCTTT,CASSLVGVFTEAFF